Given below is one TCR beta chain in context. The germline V and J ends were trimmed by 1 base and 4 bases, with 8 bases remaining between them. The germline V gene has CDR1 GTSNPN and CDR2 SVGIG (reference sequence). This CDR3 has 14 amino acids. These data originate in a study of T cell changes during pregnancy in multiple sclerosis. Repertoires were generated with immunoSEQ multiplex PCR, while TCRdb's copy carries only in-frame clones and drops some. The sample lists about 56,000 clones; about nine tenths were seen once. The sample was CD4+ T cells from peripheral blood mononuclear cells, taken in the third trimester of pregnancy. The chain combines TRBV30 with TRBJ2-6; the D gene is possibly TRBD2 (5 bases). The source is a female donor with multiple sclerosis, enrolled in a pregnancy study. The CDR3 nucleotides read TGTGCCTGGAGTGAAGTAGCGGGGGCCAACGTCCTGACTTTC. It specifies CAWSEVAGANVLTF.